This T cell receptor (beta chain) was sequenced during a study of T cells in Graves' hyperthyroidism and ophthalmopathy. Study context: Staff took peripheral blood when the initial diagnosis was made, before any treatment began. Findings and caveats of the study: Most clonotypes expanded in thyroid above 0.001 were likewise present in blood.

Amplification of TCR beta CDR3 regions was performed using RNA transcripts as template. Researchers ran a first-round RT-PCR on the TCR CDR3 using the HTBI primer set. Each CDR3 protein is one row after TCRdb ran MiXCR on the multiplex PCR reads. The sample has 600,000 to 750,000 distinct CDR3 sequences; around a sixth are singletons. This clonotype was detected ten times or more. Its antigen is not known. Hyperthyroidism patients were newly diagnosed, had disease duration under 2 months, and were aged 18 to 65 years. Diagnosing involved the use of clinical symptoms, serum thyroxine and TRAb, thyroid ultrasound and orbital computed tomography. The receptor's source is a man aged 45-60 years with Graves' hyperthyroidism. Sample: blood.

CDR3 region: CASSVEPSYTDTQYF. The CDR3 nucleotides are TGTGCCAGCAGCGTGGAGCCCAGTTACACAGATACGCAGTATTTT. The chain is built from TRBV9 and TRBJ2-3, with D unclear. Germline CDR1 reads SGDLS; CDR2 reads YYNGEE. Between the trimmed V and J ends, which lost 2 bases and 2 bases, there was a span of 12 bases. The CDR3 is made up of 15 amino acids.